The 12 T cell receptor beta chains listed next were all sequenced from one sample in a study of T-cell memory formation after mild COVID-19. TCRdb re-derived calls from the 5' RACE reads in MiXCR, one entry per CDR3 protein. This table has some 68,000 distinct CDR3 sequences, 16% appearing once. The material sequenced was PBMCs or a T cell subset sorted from them (not recorded which). These receptors were collected from an adult woman who had mild COVID-19 (a few samples of this study predate the infection). Cell type and time point are not known.

This clonotype was counted a few times. The rearrangement uses TRBV7-8 and TRBJ2-7; TRBD1 matches 7 bases. Germline V gene data show CDR1 as SGHVS and CDR2 as FQNEAQ. V trimming: 8 bases; J trimming: 2 bases; junction bases outside the gene matches: 12. This CDR3 has 15 amino acids. The CDR3, as DNA: TGTGCCAGCCGTCCTACCGCGACAGGGACCTACGAGCAGTACTTC. Translation gives CASRPTATGTYEQYF.

This clonotype was seen a few times. The V call is TRBV7-8, the J call TRBJ2-1; TRBD2 might be the D (6 bases). V was trimmed by 0 bases and J by 8 bases, leaving 14 bases between them. Germline V lookup: CDR1 SGHVS, CDR2 FQNEAQ. This CDR3 has 15 residues. The DNA of the CDR3 is TGTGCCAGCAGCTTAGCAGTAGCGGTCTGGGATGAGCAGTTCTTC. Translating it yields CASSLAVAVWDEQFF.

This clonotype came up a few times. The CDR3 nucleotides read TGTGCCAGCAGCGACCGGGACGGGATTTCCTACGAGCAGTACTTC. It encodes CASSDRDGISYEQYF. The rearrangement joins TRBV7-9 to TRBJ2-7; perhaps D is TRBD1 or TRBD2 (5 bases each). This CDR3 has 15 amino acids. The germline gives CDR1 SEHNR, CDR2 FQNEAQ (reference sequence). V was clipped by 5 bases and J by 1 base, with 15 bases between them.

The chain joins TRBV9 to TRBJ1-2; D is unclear. Germline-derived CDR1 and CDR2 are SGDLS and YYNGEE. V was pared by 2 bases and J by 8 bases, with 7 bases between. The CDR3 is 11 residues long. The CDR3 here is CASSVGNGYTF. CDR3 in DNA: TGTGCCAGCAGCGTCGGGAACGGCTACACCTTC.

This clonotype was detected a few times. This sequence joins TRBV3-1 and TRBJ2-3; D is unclear. Looked up from germline, CDR1 is LGHDT and CDR2 is YNNKEL (reference sequence). Trimming took 5 bases from V and 6 from J, leaving 18 bases between them. The CDR3 spans 15 residues. The CDR3 here is CASSFAANFGDTQYF. In nucleotides, the CDR3 is TGTGCCAGCAGCTTCGCGGCCAACTTTGGGGATACGCAGTATTTT.

This clonotype was observed a handful of times. For the CDR3, the DNA is TGCGCCAGCAGCCAAAGAGTCGTGGGGCCGAACACAGATACGCAGTATTTT. Translation: CASSQRVVGPNTDTQYF. The genes are TRBV4-1 and TRBJ2-3; TRBD1 might be the D (5 bases). Germline V gives CDR1 MGHRA, CDR2 YSYEKL. This CDR3 comprises 17 residues. V lost 2 bases, J lost 2 bases, and 17 bases lay in between.

This clonotype was seen a handful of times. The chain couples TRBV19 to TRBJ1-4, with a tentative D call TRBD1 (5 bases). CDR1 LNHDA and CDR2 SQIVND come from the germline V gene (reference sequence). This CDR3 has 15 amino acids. Trimming cost V 5 bases and J 8 bases, with 18 bases left between them. CDR3 in DNA: TGTGCCAGTAGTCCGAGGGGAACACTGAACGAAAAACTGTTTTTT. Protein: CASSPRGTLNEKLFF.

This clonotype came up many times. The chain joins TRBV24-1 to TRBJ2-1; 8 bases map to TRBD1. With V trimmed by 1 base and J by 9 bases, 13 bases remained unmatched. The CDR3 spans 17 residues. From germline, CDR1 is KGHDR and CDR2 SFDVKD. DNA of the CDR3: TGTGCCACCAGTGATTTTCCGACTGACAGGGGAGTGGGTGAGCAGTTCTTC. This translates into CATSDFPTDRGVGEQFF.

V and J are TRBV5-4 and TRBJ2-7; 9 bases agree with TRBD1. Germline lookup yields CDR1 SGHNT and CDR2 YYREEE (reference sequence). This CDR3 comprises 15 residues. The trim removed 3 bases at V and 0 bases at J, leaving 4 bases unmatched. CDR3 protein: CASSWGQGTSYEQYF. CDR3 DNA sequence: TGTGCCAGCAGCTGGGGACAGGGAACCTCCTACGAGCAGTACTTC.

The chain recombines TRBV19 with TRBJ1-1; D is possibly TRBD1 (6 bases). Deletions cut 2 bases from V and 1 base from J, with 8 bases between. Germline V lookup: CDR1 LNHDA, CDR2 SQIVND (reference sequence). The CDR3 has 14 residues. Here the CDR3 DNA reads TGTGCCAGTAGTATAAGGACAGCGAACACTGAAGCTTTCTTT. Its protein is CASSIRTANTEAFF.

This clonotype was detected a few times. The chain joins TRBV27 to TRBJ2-7; D is unclear. V dropped 2 bases and J dropped 1 base, with 6 bases sitting between them. This CDR3 has 13 amino acids. CDR1 MNHEY and CDR2 SMNVEV come from the germline V gene (reference sequence). The CDR3 region is CASSLEVSYEQYF. The CDR3 region has the DNA TGTGCCAGCAGTTTAGAGGTGTCCTACGAGCAGTACTTC.

The chain has TRBV9 and TRBJ2-5; TRBD1 aligns across 11 bases. The trim removed 3 bases at V and 4 bases at J, leaving 5 bases unmatched. Germline CDR1 and CDR2: SGDLS and YYNGEE. The CDR3 loop spans 15 amino acids. The CDR3 sequence is CASSETGQGGETQYF. CDR3 coding DNA: TGTGCCAGCAGCGAAACGGGACAGGGGGGAGAGACCCAGTACTTC.